This T cell receptor (beta chain) was sequenced for a study of sequential checkpoint blockade in melanoma. About the research overall: After both sequences, patients received maintenance nivolumab.

TCRdb keeps only in-frame clones here, not all; method: immunoSEQ multiplex PCR. The sample records about 20,000 clones, roughly two thirds being singletons. Stated treatment: randomized to nivolumab then ipilimumab (arm A) or the reverse (arm B). No patient had prior DNA-damaging chemotherapy. Live CD3+CD8+ CD19− CD56− cells were sorted from PBMCs. As regards this clone: Within the sample, other DNA sequences also encode this same CDR3.

With 5 bases clipped from V and 4 bases from J, the junction kept 11 bases outside the gene matches. Germline loops: CDR1 MDHEN, CDR2 SYDVKM. This CDR3 spans 15 amino acids. This sequence joins TRBV28 and TRBJ2-7, with 7 bases identical to TRBD1. The origin of this receptor is a human donor with melanoma. The specimen comprised CD8+ T cells sorted from blood (inferred from file names), sampled from a patient given nivolumab and ipilimumab in sequence. The CDR3, as DNA: TGTGCCAGCAGTCTCGGGCAGGGGGACCGATACGAGCAGTACTTC. Residues: CASSLGQGDRYEQYF.